A single TCR beta chain is shown here with its context. What it recognizes is unknown. This sample was included in a study of monozygotic twins with inflammatory bowel disease. The study's findings and limits: The analysis failed to separate different T cell subtypes.

CDR3 length: 14 residues. Germline V gene sequence: CDR1 DFQATT, CDR2 SNEGSKA (reference sequence). Each donor had less than 3 ml of blood drawn. TCRdb reprocessed the 5' RACE reads and keeps a single row for each CDR3 protein, giving no DNA. In all, the sample yields about 330,000 distinct CDR3 sequences. Material for sequencing was blood. The sequence came from a human donor with ulcerative colitis or Crohn's disease, or a healthy co-twin of an affected twin (not recorded which). The chain employs TRBV20-1 and TRBJ2-1; TCRdb selects TRBD2, and the lack of DNA leaves this call unchecked. The chain's CDR3 is CSARGGLALNEQFF.